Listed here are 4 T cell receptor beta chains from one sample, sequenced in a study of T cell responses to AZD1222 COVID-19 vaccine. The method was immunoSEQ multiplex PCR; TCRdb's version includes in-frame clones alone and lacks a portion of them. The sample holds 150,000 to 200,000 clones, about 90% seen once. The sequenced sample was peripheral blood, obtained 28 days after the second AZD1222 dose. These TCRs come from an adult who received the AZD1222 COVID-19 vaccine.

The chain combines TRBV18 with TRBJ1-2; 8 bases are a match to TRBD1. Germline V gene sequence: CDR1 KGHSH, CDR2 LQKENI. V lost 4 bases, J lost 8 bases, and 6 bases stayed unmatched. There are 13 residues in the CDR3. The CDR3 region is CASSQLTGEGYTF. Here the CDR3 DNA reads TGTGCCAGCTCACAATTGACAGGGGAGGGCTACACCTTC.

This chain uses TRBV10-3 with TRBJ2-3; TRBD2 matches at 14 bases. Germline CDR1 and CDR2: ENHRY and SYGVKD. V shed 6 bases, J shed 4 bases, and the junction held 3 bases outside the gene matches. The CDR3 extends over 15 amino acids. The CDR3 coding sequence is TGTGCCATCAGCCCGGGACTAGCGGGGGCAGATACGCAGTATTTT. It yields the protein CAISPGLAGADTQYF.

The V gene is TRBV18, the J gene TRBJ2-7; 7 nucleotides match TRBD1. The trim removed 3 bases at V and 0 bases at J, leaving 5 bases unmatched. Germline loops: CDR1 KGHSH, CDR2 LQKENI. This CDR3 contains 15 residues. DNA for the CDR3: TGTGCCAGCTCACCGAACGGGGACAGCTCCTACGAGCAGTACTTC. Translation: CASSPNGDSSYEQYF.

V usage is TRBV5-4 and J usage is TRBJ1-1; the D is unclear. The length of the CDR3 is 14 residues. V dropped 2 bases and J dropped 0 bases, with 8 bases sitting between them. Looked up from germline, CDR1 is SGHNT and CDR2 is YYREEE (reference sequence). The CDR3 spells CASSFSRLNTEAFF. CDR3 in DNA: TGTGCCAGCAGCTTCTCCAGGCTGAACACTGAAGCTTTCTTT.